The 19 T cell receptor beta chains reported below all come from one sample, sequenced in a study of technical replicates of blood from several donors. TCRdb's copy holds only in-frame clones and misses some; the assay was immunoSEQ multiplex PCR. Of about 62,000 clones listed, around 87% are singletons. What was sequenced was PBMCs. These receptors originate from a human donor in good health. Some clones in this sample may be carry-over from other donors' samples.

The chain couples TRBV30 to TRBJ2-7; TRBD2 aligns across 8 bases. The length of the CDR3 is 19 residues. In germline, CDR1 is GTSNPN, CDR2 SVGIG (reference sequence). V shed 1 base and J 2 bases; nucleotides not matched to a gene: 19. CDR3 sequence: CAWSGEREGYLAGPYEQYF. The CDR3 region has the DNA TGTGCCTGGAGTGGGGAAAGGGAGGGATATCTAGCGGGCCCCTACGAGCAGTACTTC.

This clone occurred once. V usage is TRBV5-1 and J usage is TRBJ2-7, with TRBD2 matching over 12 bases. From germline, CDR1 is SGHRS and CDR2 YFSETQ. Trimming removed 3 bases from V and 2 bases from J; junction bases left unmatched: 9. This CDR3 has 17 amino acids. CDR3 DNA sequence: TGCGCCAGCAGCTCCTACGCGACTAGCGGGGGAACCTACGAGCAGTACTTC. Protein product: CASSSYATSGGTYEQYF.

The chain recombines TRBV7-9 with TRBJ2-2; TRBD1 matches 8 bases. CDR3 length: 15 amino acids. V lost 11 bases, J lost 2 bases, and 10 bases stayed unmatched. The V gene's germline CDR1 is SEHNR and CDR2 FQNEAQ (reference sequence). The CDR3 sequence: CASLQGASNTGELFF. CDR3 nucleotides: TGTGCCTCTTTGCAGGGGGCTTCAAACACCGGGGAGCTGTTTTTT.

The chain links TRBV7-3 to TRBJ2-1; maybe TRBD2 (6 bases). This CDR3 is 14 amino acids long. The V end lost 5 bases, the J end lost 5 bases, and 13 bases lay between the germline ends. Germline V gene sequence: CDR1 SGHTA, CDR2 FQGTGA. The CDR3 protein is CASSGGRGNNEQFF. In DNA, the CDR3 is TGTGCCAGCAGCGGGGGTCGGGGGAACAATGAGCAGTTCTTC. The variable domain in full, with the rest retrieved from reference TRBV7-3 and TRBJ2-1, is GAGVSQTPSNKVTEKGKYVELRCDPISGHTALYWYRQSLGQGPEFLIYFQGTGAADDSGLPNDRFFAVRPEGSVSTLKIQRTERGDSAVYLCASSGGRGNNEQFFGPGTRLTVL.

This chain uses TRBV2 with TRBJ2-7; D is uncertain. Trimming removed 5 bases at V and 0 bases at J, with 11 bases between. The CDR3 totals 14 residues. Germline loops: CDR1 SNHLY, CDR2 FYNNEI. The CDR3 loop is CASSQAPNSYEQYF. Here the CDR3 DNA reads TGTGCCAGCAGTCAGGCTCCGAACTCCTACGAGCAGTACTTC.

This clone was observed once. The chain recombines TRBV27 with TRBJ1-3, with TRBD1 matching over 7 bases. This CDR3 region has 14 residues. Per the germline V gene, CDR1 is MNHEY and CDR2 is SMNVEV (reference sequence). Trimming cost V 6 bases and J 2 bases; bases outside gene matches: 4. The CDR3 reads CASRPTGAGNTIYF. CDR3 bases: TGTGCCAGCAGACCCACAGGGGCTGGAAACACCATATATTTT.

The CDR3 DNA reads TGTGCCACCAGCAGAGATAGGGGGGGTCAAGAGCCCCAGCATTTT. Amino acid sequence: CATSRDRGGQEPQHF. V usage is TRBV15 and J usage is TRBJ1-5; possible D gene TRBD1, 6 bases. V was shortened by 0 bases and J by 8 bases, with 14 bases between the two germline ends. The CDR3 has 15 residues. CDR1 is LNHNV, CDR2 YYDKDF, per germline (reference sequence).

The V gene is TRBV12-5, the J gene TRBJ1-5; TRBD1 is a possible D gene (6 bases). The V end lost 3 bases, the J end lost 7 bases, and 10 bases lay between the germline ends. Germline CDR1 is LGHNT and CDR2 is FRNRAP. The CDR3 is 13 residues long. The CDR3 loop is CASGFQGWQPQHF. The CDR3 nucleotides read TGTGCTAGTGGTTTTCAGGGGTGGCAGCCCCAGCATTTT.

DNA for the CDR3: TGTGCCAGCAGCCGGGGACTTGAGTCCTACGAGCAGTACTTC. Translation gives CASSRGLESYEQYF. The chain joins TRBV6-5 to TRBJ2-7, with D maybe TRBD2 (6 bases). Trimming took off 6 bases at V and 1 base at J, with 13 bases between the two ends. Germline V lookup: CDR1 MNHEY, CDR2 SVGAGI. The CDR3 runs 14 residues.

V is TRBV4-3 and J is TRBJ2-1, with D perhaps TRBD1 (6 bases). Germline V gives CDR1 LGHNA, CDR2 YSLEER. The CDR3 totals 13 residues. V lost 2 bases, J lost 8 bases, and 10 bases lay in between. CDR3 loop: CASSQRPGDEQFF. For the CDR3, the DNA is TGCGCCAGCAGCCAACGGCCAGGGGATGAGCAGTTCTTC.

V usage is TRBV6-5 and J usage is TRBJ2-7; 11 nucleotides agree with TRBD1. V gave up 3 bases and J gave up 5 bases; unmatched junction bases: 3. Germline V gives CDR1 MNHEY, CDR2 SVGAGI. The CDR3 consists of 14 residues. The CDR3 here is CASSYRTGGNEQYF. As DNA, the CDR3 is TGTGCCAGCAGTTATCGGACAGGGGGCAACGAGCAGTACTTC.

This chain connects TRBV4-1 to TRBJ2-7; 7 bases are shared with TRBD1. The germline gives CDR1 MGHRA, CDR2 YSYEKL. This CDR3 spans 14 amino acids. The ends lost 4 bases at V and 6 bases at J; junction bases unmatched: 9. CDR3 region: CASSPLWTGFEQYF. CDR3 coding DNA: TGCGCCAGCAGCCCCCTCTGGACAGGTTTCGAGCAGTACTTC.

The CDR3 loop is CASSRQSLGNEQFF. CDR3 nucleotides: TGTGCCAGCAGCCGACAGAGCCTGGGCAATGAGCAGTTCTTC. The chain combines TRBV13 with TRBJ2-1; a weak D match, TRBD1 (5 bases). Germline V lookup: CDR1 PRHDT, CDR2 FYEKMQ (reference sequence). This CDR3 contains 14 residues. The germline V and J ends were trimmed by 5 bases and 6 bases, with 14 bases remaining between them.

This clone was observed a single time. The chain links TRBV30 to TRBJ2-1; D might be TRBD2 (6 bases). This CDR3 has 16 amino acids. Germline CDR1 is GTSNPN and CDR2 is SVGIG (reference sequence). Trimming took off 5 bases at V and 3 bases at J, with 20 bases between the two ends. For the CDR3, the DNA is TGTGCCTGGGGGGGGAGACACGGGACGATCTACAATGAGCAGTTCTTC. Protein sequence: CAWGGRHGTIYNEQFF.

V gene TRBV2 combines with J gene TRBJ2-1, with 12 bases fitting TRBD2. The CDR3 consists of 14 residues. Trimming cost V 5 bases and J 8 bases; bases outside gene matches: 4. The germline V gene encodes CDR1 SNHLY and CDR2 FYNNEI. CDR3 region: CASSLAGGQDEQFF. The CDR3 region has the DNA TGTGCCAGCAGTCTAGCGGGGGGGCAAGATGAGCAGTTCTTC.

V and J are TRBV7-9 and TRBJ1-1, with D possibly TRBD1 on 5 matching bases. Trimming took off 5 bases at V and 0 bases at J, with 25 bases between the two ends. This CDR3 contains 19 residues. Germline CDR1 is SEHNR and CDR2 is FQNEAQ (reference sequence). For the CDR3, the DNA is TGTGCCAGCAGCCCTAGCGGGGCGGGCCTTCGGGGAATGAACACTGAAGCTTTCTTT. It yields the protein CASSPSGAGLRGMNTEAFF.

CDR3 coding DNA: TGCGCCAGCAGCGAGGGTAGTCCTGGAAACACCATATATTTT. Its translation: CASSEGSPGNTIYF. This rearrangement joins TRBV5-1 to TRBJ1-3; D is undetermined. V was cut by 4 bases and J by 2 bases, with 10 bases left in between. This CDR3 contains 14 residues. CDR1 is SGHRS and CDR2 is YFSETQ in the germline V gene.

The V gene is TRBV13, the J gene TRBJ1-3; 8 bases align to TRBD1. Germline trimming cut 6 bases from V and 2 bases from J; bases unmatched to any gene: 12. The V gene's germline CDR1 is PRHDT and CDR2 FYEKMQ (reference sequence). The CDR3 is 17 amino acids. The CDR3 region has the DNA TGTGCCAGCAGTTCCTCAGGGGGCTTAAGAACTGGAAACACCATATATTTT. This gives the protein CASSSSGGLRTGNTIYF.

The chain recombines TRBV30 with TRBJ2-5; 11 bases fit TRBD2. Germline-derived CDR1 and CDR2 are GTSNPN and SVGIG (reference sequence). The junction had 7 bases not matched to a gene; V was cut back by 5 bases and J by 5 bases. The CDR3 extends over 14 amino acids. In DNA, the CDR3 is TGTGCCTGGCGACTAGCGGGACTTTGGGAGACCCAGTACTTC. Translating it yields CAWRLAGLWETQYF.